Reported below is one TCR beta chain. These data belong to a study of monozygotic twins with cystic fibrosis. Profiled with immunoSEQ multiplex PCR; TCRdb holds only in-frame clones, not every one. Of approximately 24,000 clones listed, around 87% were seen once; the top ten hold roughly 1.2%. CDR1 and CDR2 from the germline V gene are MNHEY and SVGAGI. After removal of 0 bases from V and 4 bases from J, the junction contained 3 bases not matched to a gene. The CDR3 consists of 15 residues. Sequencing used blood. The chain carries TRBV6-5 and TRBJ2-5; 9 bases agree with TRBD2. The receptor was derived from a woman aged 25-40 years with cystic fibrosis. This CDR3 reads CASSYSPSGVETQYF. CDR3 sequence (DNA): TGTGCCAGCAGTTACTCTCCTAGCGGGGTAGAGACCCAGTACTTC.